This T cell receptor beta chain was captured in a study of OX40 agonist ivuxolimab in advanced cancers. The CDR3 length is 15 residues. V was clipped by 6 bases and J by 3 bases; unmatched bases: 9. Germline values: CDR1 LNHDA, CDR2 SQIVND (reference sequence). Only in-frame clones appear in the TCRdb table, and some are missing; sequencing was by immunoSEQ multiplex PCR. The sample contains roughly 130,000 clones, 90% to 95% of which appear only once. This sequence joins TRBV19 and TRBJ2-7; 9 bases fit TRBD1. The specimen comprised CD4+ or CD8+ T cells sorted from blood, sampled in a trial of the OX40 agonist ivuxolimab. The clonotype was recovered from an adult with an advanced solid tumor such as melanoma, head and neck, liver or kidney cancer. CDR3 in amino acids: CASSPRQGVVYEQYF. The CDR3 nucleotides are TGTGCCAGTAGCCCTAGACAGGGGGTGGTCTACGAGCAGTACTTC.